Given below is one TCR beta chain in context. This entry belongs to a study of blood T cell repertoires in COVID-19. In the study overall: Sources were T cells, B-cell-depleted T cells, or PBMCs; the material itself was cDNA or gDNA.

This CDR3 comprises 15 residues. V lost 0 bases, J lost 1 base, and 10 bases lay in between. Germline loops: CDR1 SGHDT, CDR2 YYEEEE. In the source study's methods: Researchers report that nucleated cell counts were estimated from reference gene primer amplification. Profiled with immunoSEQ multiplex PCR; TCRdb holds only in-frame clones, not every one. V and J calls and clone size come straight from that table; D and trimming were deduced from the DNA. The data hold over 40,000 clones, with 85% to 90% observed a single time. The source material was peripheral blood. The origin of this receptor is a man at least 80 years old with active COVID-19. V is TRBV5-6 and J is TRBJ2-5; D gene ambiguous. CDR3 residues: CASSLDSYLQETQYF. DNA of the CDR3: TGTGCCAGCAGCTTGGACAGCTACCTCCAAGAGACCCAGTACTTC.